The 19 T cell receptor beta chains given below trace back to one sample, sequenced in a study of cytomegalovirus exposure and HLA in healthy donors (dated by TCRdb to 2015 to 2018). Library method: the immunoSEQ multiplex PCR assay. TCRdb re-hosts the immuneACCESS table, in-frame sequences only. Its copies lack some clones; in the studies checked, an unresolved V gene accounts for under half of them, and the cause for the rest is not known. The sample table shows 200,000 or so clones, and around 83% are seen once. The top ten clonotypes cover around 15% of the sample. The sequenced sample was PBMCs. These receptors originate from a young woman in good health and CMV-seropositive.

The gene calls are TRBV5-1 and TRBJ2-5; 7 bases agree with TRBD2. V shed 5 bases, J shed 2 bases, and the junction held 6 bases outside the gene matches. Germline V gene data show CDR1 as SGHRS and CDR2 as YFSETQ. This CDR3 spans 14 amino acids. Here the CDR3 DNA reads TGCGCCAGCAGTCCTAGCGGATTACAAGAGACCCAGTACTTC. Amino acid sequence: CASSPSGLQETQYF.

CDR3 coding DNA: TGCGCCAGCAGCTTGGATCCGAGTTCAGATACGCAGTATTTT. Its protein product is CASSLDPSSDTQYF. The V gene is TRBV5-1, the J gene TRBJ2-3; D is uncertain. The CDR3 spans 14 residues. Germline CDR1 reads SGHRS; CDR2 reads YFSETQ. V lost 0 bases to trimming and J lost 4 bases, with 9 bases between them.

In DNA form, the CDR3 reads TGTGCCAGCAGCAGCCGGACAGGGGTCCCCTACGAGCAGTACTTC. It yields the protein CASSSRTGVPYEQYF. The chain uses TRBV7-2 and TRBJ2-7; 9 positions match TRBD1. V lost 5 bases to trimming and J lost 2 bases; unmatched junction nucleotides: 7. Per germline, CDR1 SGHTA and CDR2 FQGNSA. The CDR3 sequence is 15 residues long.

The table lists this clone with many counts. DNA for the CDR3: TGCAGCTCCATCCCTGGGGCGGGGAACACAGATACGCAGTATTTT. As protein: CSSIPGAGNTDTQYF. The V call is TRBV29-1, the J call TRBJ2-3; tentatively, D is TRBD2 (6 bases). V was trimmed by 8 bases and J by 2 bases, leaving 20 bases between them. CDR1 and CDR2 from the germline V gene are SQVTM and ANQGSEA. The CDR3 contains 15 residues.

This clone occurred once. The genes are TRBV2 and TRBJ2-7, with TRBD2 matching 7 bases. Germline CDR1 and CDR2: SNHLY and FYNNEI. Losses at the gene ends were 6 bases for V and 2 bases for J; bases not matched to a gene: 10. The length of the CDR3 is 15 residues. CDR3 in DNA: TGTGCCAGCAGGAGGGCTAGCGGAGTAGCCTACGAGCAGTACTTC. Residues: CASRRASGVAYEQYF.

The chain couples TRBV28 to TRBJ1-1; D is possibly TRBD1 (5 bases). Germline V gene sequence: CDR1 MDHEN, CDR2 SYDVKM. The CDR3 loop spans 13 amino acids. The germline V and J ends were trimmed by 5 bases and 2 bases, with 9 bases remaining between them. The CDR3: CASSQGINTEAFF. In DNA, the CDR3 is TGTGCCAGCAGTCAGGGAATCAACACTGAAGCTTTCTTT.

The chain carries TRBV7-6 and TRBJ2-7; the match to TRBD2 covers 8 bases. Germline loops: CDR1 SGHVS, CDR2 FNYEAQ. This CDR3 comprises 16 residues. The J segment lost 2 bases and the V segment lost 2 bases, leaving 8 bases of the junction unmatched. The CDR3 bases are TGTGCCAGCAGCTTACTATGGAGCGGGAGCGCCTACGAGCAGTACTTC. It translates to CASSLLWSGSAYEQYF.

This clone was seen just once. The rearrangement joins TRBV30 to TRBJ2-1; the match to TRBD2 covers 12 bases. The CDR3 is 15 amino acids. Germline CDR1 GTSNPN, CDR2 SVGIG (reference sequence). The trim removed 2 bases at V and 2 bases at J, leaving 1 base unmatched. CDR3 amino acids: CAWSRTSGTYNEQFF. In DNA, the CDR3 is TGTGCCTGGAGTAGGACTAGCGGGACCTACAATGAGCAGTTCTTC.

This chain links TRBV9 with TRBJ1-1; D possibly corresponds to TRBD1 (6 bases). CDR3 size: 15 residues. From germline, CDR1 is SGDLS and CDR2 YYNGEE. Trimming took 2 bases from V and 6 from J, leaving 17 bases between them. The CDR3, as DNA: TGTGCCAGCAGCGTGGGGGCCCGAGGGAGCGCTGAAGCTTTCTTT. Translating gives CASSVGARGSAEAFF.

The chain is built from TRBV4-1 and TRBJ2-6, with 14 bases aligning to TRBD2. The CDR3 extends over 20 amino acids. Germline V gives CDR1 MGHRA, CDR2 YSYEKL. J lost 0 bases, V lost 4 bases, and 8 bases had no gene match. The CDR3, as DNA: TGCGCCAGCAGCCTGGGACTAGCGGGAGTCCAATTCTCTGGGGCCAACGTCCTGACTTTC. It translates to CASSLGLAGVQFSGANVLTF.

The DNA of the CDR3 is TGTGCCAGCAGCACCCTAACGGCCGGGACAGGGGGCTACGAGCAGTACTTC. Translating gives CASSTLTAGTGGYEQYF. The chain couples TRBV13 to TRBJ2-7; 11 nucleotides line up with TRBD1. Germline trimming cut 5 bases from V and 3 bases from J; bases unmatched to any gene: 12. This CDR3 is 17 amino acids long. Germline lookup yields CDR1 PRHDT and CDR2 FYEKMQ (reference sequence).

This clone was counted a few times. The junction differs from germline at one of its ends, possibly a read error. J is TRBJ2-7 and V is TRBV5-1; 8 nucleotides match TRBD2. The CDR3 has 15 residues. Germline CDR1 and CDR2: SGHRS and YFSETQ. As DNA, the CDR3 is TGCGCCAGCAGCGCATCGGGACTAGGTGTCCCCATTGCCCTCTTC. This translates into CASSASGLGVPIALF.

The rearrangement links TRBV27 to TRBJ2-5; TRBD1 is a possible D gene (5 bases). CDR3 length: 15 residues. Between the trimmed V and J ends, which lost 7 bases and 2 bases, there was a span of 17 bases. The germline V gene has CDR1 MNHEY and CDR2 SMNVEV (reference sequence). The CDR3 bases are TGTGCCAGCATGGGGCTCCTCGGCTCTCAAGAGACCCAGTACTTC. Protein product: CASMGLLGSQETQYF.

The chain couples TRBV27 to TRBJ2-7, with D possibly TRBD1 on 5 matching bases. The germline CDR1 and CDR2 sequences are MNHEY and SMNVEV (reference sequence). V was trimmed by 4 bases and J by 4 bases, leaving 8 bases between them. This CDR3 region has 12 residues. This CDR3 reads CASSSTGYEQYF. CDR3 sequence (DNA): TGTGCCAGCAGTTCAACAGGTTACGAGCAGTACTTC.

V is TRBV6-1 and J is TRBJ1-2; D call uncertain. CDR1 MNHNS and CDR2 SASEGT come from the germline V gene. The CDR3 consists of 15 residues. Trimming removed 0 bases at V and 0 bases at J, with 8 bases between. The CDR3 DNA reads TGTGCCAGCAGTGAAGCGTCGGGAGCTAACTATGGCTACACCTTC. It specifies CASSEASGANYGYTF.

The J gene is TRBJ2-3, the V gene TRBV11-1; 7 bases line up with TRBD2. The CDR3 extends over 16 amino acids. From germline, CDR1 is SGHAT and CDR2 FQDESV (reference sequence). With V trimmed by 1 base and J by 4 bases, 8 bases remained unmatched. The CDR3 DNA reads TGTGCCAGCAGCTTAGGCGCGGGAGTGGACTCAGATACGCAGTATTTT. Translated, it gives CASSLGAGVDSDTQYF.

J is TRBJ2-3 and V is TRBV2, with D possibly being TRBD2 (6 bases). This CDR3 spans 16 amino acids. Germline CDR1 is SNHLY and CDR2 is FYNNEI. With 4 bases removed from V and 0 bases from J, the gap between germline ends came to 14 bases. DNA for the CDR3: TGTGCCAGCAGTGTAGGTCGGGGGTCTAGCACAGATACGCAGTATTTT. Translation gives CASSVGRGSSTDTQYF.

The rearrangement uses TRBV27 and TRBJ1-4; perhaps TRBD1 as D (5 bases). Germline CDR1 and CDR2: MNHEY and SMNVEV (reference sequence). The CDR3 covers 15 residues. The V end was cut by 3 bases, the J end by 8 bases, with 16 bases between. The CDR3 loop reads CASSFLGPGREKLFF. The CDR3 DNA reads as TGTGCCAGCAGTTTTTTGGGACCCGGGAGGGAAAAACTGTTTTTT.

This clone appeared a single time. This CDR3 is CASSLVSGLNTGELFF. The CDR3 DNA reads as TGTGCCAGCAGCTTGGTAAGCGGACTGAACACCGGGGAGCTGTTTTTT. V usage is TRBV5-4 and J usage is TRBJ2-2, with TRBD2 as a possible D gene (5 bases). Trimming took off 0 bases at V and 1 base at J, with 10 bases between the two ends. The CDR3 loop spans 16 amino acids. Per the germline V gene, CDR1 is SGHNT and CDR2 is YYREEE (reference sequence).